This section outlines one T cell receptor beta chain sequence together with its context. Its antigen remains unidentified. These data originate in a study of T-cell memory formation after mild COVID-19. Study-level results: Pre-infection memory showed some responding clones, and this suggested that cross-reactive memory joined. Second-wave clones with a day 37 peak had unconfirmed SARS-CoV-2 specificity. Among clones contracting day 15 to 85, CD4/CD8 was balanced, whereas later expanders leaned CD4+.

The authors produced TCR alpha and TCR beta cDNA libraries with sample barcodes and UMIs by 5'RACE using constant-segment primers. TCRdb independently ran MiXCR on the 5' RACE reads; one entry per CDR3 protein. The table lists 470,000 or so distinct CDR3 sequences, around 18% of them singletons, with roughly 8.4% in the top ten. The sequence was collected from an adult woman who had mild COVID-19 (a few samples of this study predate the infection). Cell type and time point are not known. The sample was PBMCs or a T cell subset sorted from them (not recorded which).

In DNA form, the CDR3 reads TGCAGCTCCCGTGCACTAGCGGGGGGGCAGTTCTTC. Amino acids: CSSRALAGGQFF. The chain joins TRBV29-1 to TRBJ2-1; 12 bases map to TRBD2. The CDR3 runs 12 residues. CDR1 SQVTM and CDR2 ANQGSEA come from the germline V gene. V gave up 8 bases and J gave up 12 bases; unmatched junction bases: 8.